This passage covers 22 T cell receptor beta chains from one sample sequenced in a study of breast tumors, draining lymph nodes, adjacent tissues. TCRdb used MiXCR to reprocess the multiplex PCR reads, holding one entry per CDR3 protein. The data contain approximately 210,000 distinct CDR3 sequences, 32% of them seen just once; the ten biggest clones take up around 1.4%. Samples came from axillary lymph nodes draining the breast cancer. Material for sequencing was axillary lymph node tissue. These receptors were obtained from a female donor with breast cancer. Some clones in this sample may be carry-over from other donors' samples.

The CDR3 spells CASSSGESRVGNEQFF. CDR3 nucleotides: TGTGCCAGCAGCTCGGGGGAAAGCAGGGTTGGCAATGAGCAGTTCTTC. The rearrangement uses TRBV7-2 and TRBJ2-1, with a weak D call TRBD2 (6 bases). The CDR3 sequence is 16 residues long. CDR1 is SGHTA, CDR2 FQGNSA, per germline. V was shortened by 4 bases and J by 6 bases, with 19 bases between the two germline ends.

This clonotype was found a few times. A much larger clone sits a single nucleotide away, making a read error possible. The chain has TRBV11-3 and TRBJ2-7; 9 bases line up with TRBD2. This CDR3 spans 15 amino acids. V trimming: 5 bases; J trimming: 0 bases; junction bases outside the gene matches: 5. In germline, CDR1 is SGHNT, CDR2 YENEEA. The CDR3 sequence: CASSPAGGASYEQYF. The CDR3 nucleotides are TGTGCCAGCAGCCCAGCGGGGGGCGCCTCCTACGAGCAGTACTTC. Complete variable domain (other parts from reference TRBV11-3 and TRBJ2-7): EAGVVQSPRYKIIEKKQPVAFWCNPISGHNTLYWYLQNLGQGPELLIRYENEEAVDDSQLPKDRFSAERLKGVDSTLKIQPAELGDSAVYLCASSPAGGASYEQYFGPGTRLTVT.

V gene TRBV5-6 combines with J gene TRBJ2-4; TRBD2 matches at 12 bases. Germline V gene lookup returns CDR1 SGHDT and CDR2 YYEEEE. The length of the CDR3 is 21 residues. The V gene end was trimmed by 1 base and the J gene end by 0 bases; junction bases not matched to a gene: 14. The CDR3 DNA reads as TGTGCCAGCAGCTTGAGGACTTTAGAGACTAGCGGGAGTATAGCCAAAAACATTCAGTACTTC. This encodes CASSLRTLETSGSIAKNIQYF.

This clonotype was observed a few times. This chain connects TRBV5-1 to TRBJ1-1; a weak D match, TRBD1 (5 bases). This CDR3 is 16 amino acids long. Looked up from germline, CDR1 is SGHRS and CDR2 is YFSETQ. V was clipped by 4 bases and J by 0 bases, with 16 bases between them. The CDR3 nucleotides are TGCGCCAGCAGCCCCGCGAGCGGGGGAGTGAACACTGAAGCTTTCTTT. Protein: CASSPASGGVNTEAFF.

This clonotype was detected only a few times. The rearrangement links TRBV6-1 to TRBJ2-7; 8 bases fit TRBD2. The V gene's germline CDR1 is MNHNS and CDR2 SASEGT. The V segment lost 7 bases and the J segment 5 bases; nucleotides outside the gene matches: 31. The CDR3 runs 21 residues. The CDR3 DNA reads TGTGCCAGCACCCCGAGGAGGGGGATATCCTTAACCCGACTAGCGCATCACGAGCAGTACTTC. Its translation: CASTPRRGISLTRLAHHEQYF.

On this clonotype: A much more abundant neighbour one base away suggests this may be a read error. The CDR3 sequence: CSASPADLAKNIQYF. For the CDR3, the DNA is TGCAGTGCTAGTCCGGCAGACCTAGCCAAAAACATTCAGTACTTC. The V call is TRBV20-1, the J call TRBJ2-4; unclear D gene. This CDR3 has 15 amino acids. Trimming cost V 3 bases and J 0 bases, with 12 bases left between them. Per the germline V gene, CDR1 is DFQATT and CDR2 is SNEGSKA (reference sequence).

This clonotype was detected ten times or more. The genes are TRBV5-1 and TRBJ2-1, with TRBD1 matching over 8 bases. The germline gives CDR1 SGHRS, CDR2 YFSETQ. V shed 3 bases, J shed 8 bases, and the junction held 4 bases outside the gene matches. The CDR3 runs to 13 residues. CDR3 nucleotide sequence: TGCGCCAGCAGCTCGACAGGGGCCTATGAGCAGTTCTTC. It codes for CASSSTGAYEQFF.

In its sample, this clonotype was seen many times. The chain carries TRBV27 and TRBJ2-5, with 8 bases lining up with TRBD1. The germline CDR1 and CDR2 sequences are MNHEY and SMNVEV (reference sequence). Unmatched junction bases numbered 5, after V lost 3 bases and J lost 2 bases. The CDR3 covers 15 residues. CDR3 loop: CASSFYRGMQETQYF. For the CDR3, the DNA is TGTGCCAGCAGTTTCTACAGGGGGATGCAAGAGACCCAGTACTTC.

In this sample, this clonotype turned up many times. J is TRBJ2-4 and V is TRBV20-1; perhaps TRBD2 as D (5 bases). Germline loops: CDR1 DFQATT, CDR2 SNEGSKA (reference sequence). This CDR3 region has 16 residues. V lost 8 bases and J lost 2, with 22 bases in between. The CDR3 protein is CSTHEVGVMSKNIQYF. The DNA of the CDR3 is TGCAGTACCCATGAGGTGGGAGTGATGTCCAAAAACATTCAGTACTTC.

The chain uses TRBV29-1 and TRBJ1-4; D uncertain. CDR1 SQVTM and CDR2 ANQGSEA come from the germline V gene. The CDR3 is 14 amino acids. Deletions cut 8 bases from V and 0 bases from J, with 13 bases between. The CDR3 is CSWSRPATNEKLFF. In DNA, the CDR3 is TGCAGCTGGAGTCGACCAGCAACTAATGAAAAACTGTTTTTT.

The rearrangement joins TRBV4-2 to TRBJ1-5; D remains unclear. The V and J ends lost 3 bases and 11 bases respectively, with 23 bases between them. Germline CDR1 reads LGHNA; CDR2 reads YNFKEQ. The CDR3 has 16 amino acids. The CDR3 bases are TGTGCCAGCAGCCAGCGCCTCCGGGAGGTGGGAGAGACCCAGCATTTT. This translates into CASSQRLREVGETQHF.

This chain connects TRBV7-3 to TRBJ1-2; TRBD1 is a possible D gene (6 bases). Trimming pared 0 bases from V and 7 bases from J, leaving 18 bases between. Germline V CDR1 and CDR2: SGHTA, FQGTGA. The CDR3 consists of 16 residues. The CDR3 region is CASSLTGTSPGLGYTF. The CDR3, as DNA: TGTGCCAGCAGCTTAACGGGGACATCTCCGGGTCTTGGCTACACCTTC.

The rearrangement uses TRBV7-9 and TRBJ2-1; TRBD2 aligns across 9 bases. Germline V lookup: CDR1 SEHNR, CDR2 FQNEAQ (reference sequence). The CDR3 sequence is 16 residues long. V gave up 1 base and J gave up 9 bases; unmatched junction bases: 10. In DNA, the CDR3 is TGTGCCAGCAGCTTAGGGGCGGGAGGGTTTCAGGGTGAGCAGTTCTTC. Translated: CASSLGAGGFQGEQFF.

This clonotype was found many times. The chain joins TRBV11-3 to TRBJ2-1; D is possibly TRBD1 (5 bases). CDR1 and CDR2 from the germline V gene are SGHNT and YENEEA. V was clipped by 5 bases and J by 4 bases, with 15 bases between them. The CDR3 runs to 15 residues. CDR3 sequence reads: CASSRNRGSYNEQFF. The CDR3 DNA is TGTGCCAGCAGCCGGAATAGGGGATCATACAATGAGCAGTTCTTC.

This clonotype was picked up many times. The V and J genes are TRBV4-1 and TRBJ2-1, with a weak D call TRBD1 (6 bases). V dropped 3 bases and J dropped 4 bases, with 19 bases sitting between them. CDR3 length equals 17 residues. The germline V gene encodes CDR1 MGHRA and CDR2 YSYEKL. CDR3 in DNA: TGCGCCAGCAGCCATCCGGGACAAGGGGACGATTACAATGAGCAGTTCTTC. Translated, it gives CASSHPGQGDDYNEQFF.

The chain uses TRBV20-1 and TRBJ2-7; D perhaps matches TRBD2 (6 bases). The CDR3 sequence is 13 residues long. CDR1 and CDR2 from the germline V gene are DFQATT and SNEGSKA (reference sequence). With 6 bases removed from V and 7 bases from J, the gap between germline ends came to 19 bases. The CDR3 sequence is CSAIPGTGLEQYF. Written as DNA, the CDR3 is TGCAGTGCGATCCCCGGGACTGGCTTAGAGCAGTACTTC.

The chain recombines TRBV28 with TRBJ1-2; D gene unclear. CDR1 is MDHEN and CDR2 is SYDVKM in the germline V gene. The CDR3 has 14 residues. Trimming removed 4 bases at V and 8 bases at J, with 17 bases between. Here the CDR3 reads CASSSYRETEGYTF. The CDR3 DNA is TGTGCCAGCAGTTCCTACCGGGAAACAGAGGGCTACACCTTC.

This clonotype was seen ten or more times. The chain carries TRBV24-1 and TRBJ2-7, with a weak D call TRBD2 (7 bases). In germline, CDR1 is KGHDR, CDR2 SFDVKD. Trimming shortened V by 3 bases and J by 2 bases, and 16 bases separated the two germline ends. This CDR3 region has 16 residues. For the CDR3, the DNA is TGTGCCACCAGTGATCCCAAAGCGCGGGGGCCCTACGAGCAGTACTTC. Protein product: CATSDPKARGPYEQYF.

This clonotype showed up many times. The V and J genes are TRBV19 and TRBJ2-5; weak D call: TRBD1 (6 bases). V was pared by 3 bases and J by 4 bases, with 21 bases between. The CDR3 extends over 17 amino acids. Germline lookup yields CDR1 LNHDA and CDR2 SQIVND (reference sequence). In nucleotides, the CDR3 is TGTGCCAGTAGTATTGATCAAGGCCAGGGGAGCGGAGAGACCCAGTACTTC. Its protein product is CASSIDQGQGSGETQYF.

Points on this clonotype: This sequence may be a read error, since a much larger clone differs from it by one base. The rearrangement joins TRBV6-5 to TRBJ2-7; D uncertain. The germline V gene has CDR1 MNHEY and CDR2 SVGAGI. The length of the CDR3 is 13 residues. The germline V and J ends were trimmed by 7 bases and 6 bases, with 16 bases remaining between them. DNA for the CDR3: TGTGCCAGCATGCACTGGCGAAGCTTCGAGCAGTACTTC. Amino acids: CASMHWRSFEQYF.

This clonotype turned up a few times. The CDR3 is CASSFLEGDYGYTF. CDR3 sequence (DNA): TGTGCCAGCAGTTTCCTCGAAGGGGACTATGGCTACACCTTC. This chain links TRBV28 with TRBJ1-2, with D perhaps matching TRBD1 (5 bases). Trimming took off 3 bases at V and 3 bases at J, with 11 bases between the two ends. The CDR3 runs to 14 residues. Germline CDR1 reads MDHEN; CDR2 reads SYDVKM.

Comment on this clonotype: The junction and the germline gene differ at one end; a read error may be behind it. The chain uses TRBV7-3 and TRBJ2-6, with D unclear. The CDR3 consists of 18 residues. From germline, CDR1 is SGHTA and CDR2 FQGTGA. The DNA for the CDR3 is TGTGCCAGCAGCTTACCAAAGGTGGCGGATTCTGGGGTCAACGTCCTGACTTTC. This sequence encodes CASSLPKVADSGVNVLTF.